This T cell receptor beta chain was obtained from a study of blood T cell repertoires in COVID-19. Overall study context: COVID-19 samples, acute and convalescent, were from the United States, Italy and Spain.

Adults between roughly 18 and 95 years of age took part from 24 US areas. The study assigned cohorts using participant-reported clinical history. Original methodology: From reference gene primer amplification, estimates of nucleated cell counts were derived. This table comes from immunoSEQ multiplex PCR, and its TCRdb copy is limited to in-frame clones, with some not included. V, J and clone size are those of that table, while D and trimming were read from the DNA. The sample consists of roughly 250,000 clones, approximately 90% of them appearing once. CDR1 and CDR2 (germline): MNHEY, SVGAGI. Trimming took off 7 bases at V and 4 bases at J, with 14 bases between the two ends. CDR3 length: 15 residues.

The receptor comes from a woman between 18 and 29 years old who had recovered from COVID-19. Sequenced input: PBMCs or T cells enriched from blood (not recorded which). The chain carries TRBV6-5 and TRBJ1-6, with D possibly matching TRBD1 (6 bases). CDR3 nucleotides: TGTGCCAGCATGGAAACAGGGATTTATAATTCACCCCTCCACTTT. This encodes CASMETGIYNSPLHF.